The T cell receptor beta chain under discussion was sequenced for a study of shared clonotypes between healthy human individuals. Selected positively for CCR7 and CD45RO-negative, naive CD8 cells excluded terminally differentiated effector memory CD45RA+ cells. Some clones are missing from TCRdb's copy, which holds only in-frame ones; the method was immunoSEQ multiplex PCR. In the table there are about 1,800,000 clones, just under 95% of which are singletons. This clone has only a few counts. The sequence was collected from a man aged 18-30 years in good health. Sequencing was done on a sample of naive CD8+ T cells sorted from blood.

The CDR3 DNA follows: TGTGCCAGCAGCTTAGGCCCAGGGGAGTGGGACTATGGCTACACCTTC. Its translation is CASSLGPGEWDYGYTF. This chain uses TRBV7-2 with TRBJ1-2; D possibly corresponds to TRBD1 (6 bases). In germline, CDR1 is SGHTA, CDR2 FQGNSA. V was pared by 1 base and J by 3 bases, with 15 bases between. This CDR3 comprises 16 residues. Based on the CDR3 plus reference TRBV7-2 and TRBJ1-2, the full variable domain is GAGVSQSPSNKVTEKGKDVELRCDPISGHTALYWYRQSLGQGLEFLIYFQGNSAPDKSGLPSDRFSAERTGGSVSTLTIQRTQQEDSAVYLCASSLGPGEWDYGYTFGSGTRLTVV.